This T cell receptor beta chain was recorded in a study of T cell repertoires in cytomegalovirus infection. The germline V and J ends were trimmed by 6 bases and 8 bases, with 15 bases remaining between them. CDR1 and CDR2 from the germline V gene are SGHTA and FQGTGA. The CDR3 runs to 13 residues. TCRdb fed the reads into MiXCR, producing one record per CDR3 protein. This table holds 250,000 or so distinct CDR3 sequences, roughly an eighth found once. This clonotype was detected many times. The sample taken for sequencing was PBMCs. The TCR comes from a human donor in good health (CMV status not recorded). Some clones in this sample may be carry-over from other donors' samples. The V and J genes are TRBV7-3 and TRBJ2-3, with a possible D match to TRBD1 (6 bases). This chain's CDR3 is CASRTTGIGTQYF. DNA of the CDR3: TGTGCCAGCAGGACCACAGGGATCGGTACGCAGTATTTT.